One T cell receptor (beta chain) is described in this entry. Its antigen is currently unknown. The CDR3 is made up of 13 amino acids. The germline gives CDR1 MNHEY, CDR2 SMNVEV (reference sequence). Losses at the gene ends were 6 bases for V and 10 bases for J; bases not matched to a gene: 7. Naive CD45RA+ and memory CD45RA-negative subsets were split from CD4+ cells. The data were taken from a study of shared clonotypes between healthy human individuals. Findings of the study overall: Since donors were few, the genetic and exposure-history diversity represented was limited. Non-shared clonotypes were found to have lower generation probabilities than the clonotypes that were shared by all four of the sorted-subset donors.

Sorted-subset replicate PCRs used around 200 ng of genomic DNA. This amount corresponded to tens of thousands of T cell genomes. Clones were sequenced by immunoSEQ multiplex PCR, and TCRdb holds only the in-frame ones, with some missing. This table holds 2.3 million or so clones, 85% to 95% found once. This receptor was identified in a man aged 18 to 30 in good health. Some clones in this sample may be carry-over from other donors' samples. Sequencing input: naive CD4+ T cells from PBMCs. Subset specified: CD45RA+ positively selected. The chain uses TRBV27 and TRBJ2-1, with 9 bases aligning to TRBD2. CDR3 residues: CASRTSGGGEQFF. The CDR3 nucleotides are TGTGCCAGCAGGACTAGCGGAGGAGGGGAGCAGTTCTTC.